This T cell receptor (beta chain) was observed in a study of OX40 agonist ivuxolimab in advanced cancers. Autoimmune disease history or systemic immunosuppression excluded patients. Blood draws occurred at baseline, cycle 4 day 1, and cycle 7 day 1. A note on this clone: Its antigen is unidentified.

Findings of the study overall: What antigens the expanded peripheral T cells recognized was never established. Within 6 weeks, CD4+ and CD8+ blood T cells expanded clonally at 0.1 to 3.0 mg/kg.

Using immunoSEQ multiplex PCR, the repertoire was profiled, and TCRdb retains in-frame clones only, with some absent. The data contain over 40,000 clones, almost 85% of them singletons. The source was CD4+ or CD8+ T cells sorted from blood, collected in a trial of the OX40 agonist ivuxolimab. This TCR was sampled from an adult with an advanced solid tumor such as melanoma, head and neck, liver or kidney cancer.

The CDR3 sequence is CASSLVSGRANEQFF. CDR3 nucleotide sequence: TGTGCCAGCAGCTTAGTTAGTGGTCGGGCGAATGAGCAGTTCTTC. The chain is built from TRBV7-9 and TRBJ2-1; no reliable D call. V dropped 1 base and J dropped 7 bases, with 14 bases sitting between them. The CDR3 loop spans 15 amino acids. Germline loops: CDR1 SEHNR, CDR2 FQNEAQ (reference sequence).